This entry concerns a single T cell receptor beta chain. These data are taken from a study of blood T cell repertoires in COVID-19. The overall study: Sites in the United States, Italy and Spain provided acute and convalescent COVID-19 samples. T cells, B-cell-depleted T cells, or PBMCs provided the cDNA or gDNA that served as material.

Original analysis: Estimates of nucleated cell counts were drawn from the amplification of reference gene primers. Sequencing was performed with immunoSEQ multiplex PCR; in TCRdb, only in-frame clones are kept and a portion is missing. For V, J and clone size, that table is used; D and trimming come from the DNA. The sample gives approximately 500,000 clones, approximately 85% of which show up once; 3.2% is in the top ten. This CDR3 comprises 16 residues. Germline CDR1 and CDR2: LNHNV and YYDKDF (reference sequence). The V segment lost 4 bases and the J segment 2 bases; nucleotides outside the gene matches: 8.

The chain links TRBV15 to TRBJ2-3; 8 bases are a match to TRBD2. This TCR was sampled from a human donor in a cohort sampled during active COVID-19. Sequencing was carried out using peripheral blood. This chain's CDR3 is CATSNPGLVFTDTQYF. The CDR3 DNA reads TGTGCCACCAGCAATCCGGGACTAGTTTTCACAGATACGCAGTATTTT.